This paragraph reports one T cell receptor beta chain. The specificity of this receptor is unknown. No much larger clone exists at a distance of one base, and base qualities are not known. Including the terminal cysteine and phenylalanine, the CDR3 comprises 15 residues. Only CDR3 DNA is held: 45 bases, read in frame from base 1. The junction shows trimming of 4 bases on V and 5 bases on J, and the gene matches do not reach 9 bases of it. The record originates from a study of blood T cell repertoires in COVID-19 (dated by TCRdb to between 2020 and 2021). In the study overall: Samples from collaborators originated in the United States, Italy and Spain and spanned both the acute and convalescent phases of COVID-19. The material from the prospective study consisted of cDNA or gDNA derived from T cells, B-cell-depleted T cells, or PBMCs. Subjects who had been exposed to COVID-19, were actively infected with it, or had recovered from it provided the deeply sampled blood TCRbeta repertoires that made up the dataset. The repertoires were released in a freely available public database intended as a resource for research on the immune response to SARS-CoV-2. Samples were obtained from the ongoing ImmuneRACE study (first 160 participants) and from 1,254 subjects provided by 6 global collaborators. Nearly every sample came with metadata listing a de-identified subject ID, COVID-19 status, age in years and sex. Where available, HLA class I and class II types were obtained from metadata supplied by the sample provider rather than from assay-based typing. Results and caveats for the whole study, not just this receptor: The amount of clinical and demographic metadata varied by source and participant and was provided uncurated.

At one collaborating source in Seattle, patients were enrolled during active infection and were followed longitudinally through the course of disease. The collaborating institutions used their own protocols to collect whole blood in K2EDTA tubes. For TCRbeta analysis, collaborator samples were shipped as frozen whole blood, as isolated PBMCs, or as DNA extracted from either sample type. The immunoSEQ Assay, a bias-controlled multiplex PCR, was used to amplify TCRbeta CDR3 regions from genomic DNA. Under the source paper's analysis protocol: Nucleated cell counts per sample were estimated from amplification of reference gene primers within the assay. To quantify the absolute abundance of each unique TCRbeta CDR3 rearrangement, sequence reads were collapsed and filtered. For each sample, productive Simpson clonality was calculated as the square root of Simpson's diversity index across productive rearrangements. This immuneACCESS table, as held by TCRdb, lists in-frame sequences with V and J called but not all clones. Of the missing ones, under half trace to an unresolved V gene in checked studies; the others have no known cause. V and J calls and clone size follow that table, whereas D and trimming were derived from the DNA. The sample table shows 200,000 to 250,000 clones, and 70% to 90% are seen once. The ten largest make up over 2% of the sample.

This chain joins TRBV23-1 to TRBJ1-2, and 8 bases in between align with TRBD1. TRBV23-1 is placed among ORFs of uncertain function. Sequencing was performed on peripheral blood. This sequence was found in a woman in her sixties or seventies with COVID-19, enrolled during active disease. This receptor has the CDR3 CASSPLQGGHYGYTF. Read as DNA, the sequence is TGCGCCAGCAGTCCGCTACAGGGGGGGCATTATGGCTACACCTTC.